In its sample, the clone carrying this T cell receptor beta chain was seen a few times. Its specificity is not known. PCR was performed a second time for 7 to 11 cycles using a sample-barcoded 5' primer and a J-beta primer mix. A template-switch adaptor with 12 random nucleotides tagged each cDNA molecule. TCRdb re-analysed the 5' RACE reads in MiXCR, keeping a single row per CDR3 protein. Among about 570,000 distinct CDR3 sequences listed, about 25% were seen once. The source of the sample is a study of blood T cells in healthy people across ages. On the study more broadly: Template switching picked up about one barcoded beta molecule for each two T cells.

The CDR3 spans 15 residues. The V gene end was trimmed by 0 bases and the J gene end by 3 bases; junction bases not matched to a gene: 3. CDR1 is LGHNA, CDR2 YSLEER, per germline. General study results and limits: Fewer expanded clones and more diversity marked long-lived versus aged donors. The unsorted PBMCs prevented any conclusive comparison of naive versus antigen-experienced cells.

The clonotype originates from a woman aged 70-85 years in good health. Source material: blood. The chain carries TRBV4-3 and TRBJ1-1; TRBD1 aligns across 8 bases. In nucleotides, the CDR3 is TGCGCCAGCAGCCAAGATAGGGGACAGGACACTGAAGCTTTCTTT. Translating it yields CASSQDRGQDTEAFF.